This T cell receptor beta chain is from a study of regulatory T cells in long-lasting Graves disease. Construction of TCR beta libraries relied on iRepertoire HTBI primers and on Arm-PCR targeting CDR3 regions. From the multiplex PCR reads, TCRdb called clonotypes with MiXCR, one entry per CDR3 protein. Among more than 400,000 distinct CDR3 sequences, around 16% were seen once, and the ten largest hold over 9%. Time point: newly diagnosed GD, antithyroid drugs for less than 3 months. Making the TCR library involved RNA that had been extracted from PBMCs. In each case, Graves' disease was diagnosed per American Thyroid Association guidelines. Study-wide points: Thyroid tissue went unexamined; only peripheral blood was analyzed. Patients whose Graves' disease persisted exhibited lower TCR diversity than those newly diagnosed.

CDR3 length: 15 amino acids. Trimming stripped 0 bases from V and 4 bases from J, with 10 bases between. The germline V gene has CDR1 MNHEY and CDR2 SVGEGT. This clonotype was detected many times. What it recognizes is unknown. The same sample was also used in a study of T cells in Graves' hyperthyroidism and ophthalmopathy.

The chain couples TRBV6-2 or TRBV6-3 to TRBJ2-1, with D perhaps matching TRBD2 (6 bases). The clonotype was recovered from a man aged 40-50 years with Graves disease. Sequenced material: peripheral blood mononuclear cells (PBMCs), taken at new diagnosis, from a patient treated with antithyroid drugs. This CDR3 reads CASSYSSGFYNEQFF. DNA for the CDR3: TGTGCCAGCAGTTACTCTAGCGGCTTTTACAATGAGCAGTTCTTC.